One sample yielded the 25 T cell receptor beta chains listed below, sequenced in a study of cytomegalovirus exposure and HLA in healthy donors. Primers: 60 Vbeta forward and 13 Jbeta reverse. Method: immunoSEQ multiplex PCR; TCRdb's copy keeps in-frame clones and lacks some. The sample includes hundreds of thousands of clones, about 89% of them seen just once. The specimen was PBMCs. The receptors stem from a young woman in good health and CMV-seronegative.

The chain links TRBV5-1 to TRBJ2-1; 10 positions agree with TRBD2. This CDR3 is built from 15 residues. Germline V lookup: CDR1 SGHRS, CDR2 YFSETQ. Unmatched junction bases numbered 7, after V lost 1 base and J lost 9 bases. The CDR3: CASSLTSGGALEQFF. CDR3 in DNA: TGCGCCAGCAGCTTGACCAGCGGGGGGGCCCTTGAGCAGTTCTTC.

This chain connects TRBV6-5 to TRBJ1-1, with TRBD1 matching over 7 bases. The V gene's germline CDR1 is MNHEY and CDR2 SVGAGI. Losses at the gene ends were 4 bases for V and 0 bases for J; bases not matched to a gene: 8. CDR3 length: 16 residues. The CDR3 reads CASSSMTGSMNTEAFF. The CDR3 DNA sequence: TGTGCCAGCAGTTCAATGACAGGGTCCATGAACACTGAAGCTTTCTTT.

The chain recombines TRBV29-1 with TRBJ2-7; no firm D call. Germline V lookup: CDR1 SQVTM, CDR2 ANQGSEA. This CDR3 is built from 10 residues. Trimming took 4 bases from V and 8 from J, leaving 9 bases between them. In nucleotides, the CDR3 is TGCAGCGTTGGTACCGGTAAGCAGTACTTC. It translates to CSVGTGKQYF.

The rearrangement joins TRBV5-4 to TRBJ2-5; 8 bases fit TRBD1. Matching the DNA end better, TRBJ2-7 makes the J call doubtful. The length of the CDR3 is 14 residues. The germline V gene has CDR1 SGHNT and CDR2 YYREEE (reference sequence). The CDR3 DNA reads TGTGCCAGCAGCTCTCGGACAGGGAGGAACGAGCAGTACTTC. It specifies CASSSRTGRNEQYF.

CDR3 bases: TGCGCCAGCAGCCAAGAACGCAGGGGAGAGACCCAGTACTTC. Translation: CASSQERRGETQYF. This chain uses TRBV4-3 with TRBJ2-5; the D gene is possibly TRBD1 (6 bases). The CDR3 runs to 14 residues. V was pared by 0 bases and J by 4 bases, with 9 bases between. The germline gives CDR1 LGHNA, CDR2 YSLEER.

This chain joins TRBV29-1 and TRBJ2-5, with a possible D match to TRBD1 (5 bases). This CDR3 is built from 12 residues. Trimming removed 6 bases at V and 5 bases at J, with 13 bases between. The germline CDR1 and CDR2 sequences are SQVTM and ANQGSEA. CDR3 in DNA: TGCAGCGTCGATGGACAAACGGAGACCCAGTACTTC. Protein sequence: CSVDGQTETQYF.

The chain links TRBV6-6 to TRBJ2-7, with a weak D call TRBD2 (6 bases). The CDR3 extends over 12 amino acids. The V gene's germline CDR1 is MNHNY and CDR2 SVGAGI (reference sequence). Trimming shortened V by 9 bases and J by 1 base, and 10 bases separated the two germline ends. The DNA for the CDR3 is TGTGCCAGTGGGGACTCATCCTACGAGCAGTACTTC. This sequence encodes CASGDSSYEQYF.

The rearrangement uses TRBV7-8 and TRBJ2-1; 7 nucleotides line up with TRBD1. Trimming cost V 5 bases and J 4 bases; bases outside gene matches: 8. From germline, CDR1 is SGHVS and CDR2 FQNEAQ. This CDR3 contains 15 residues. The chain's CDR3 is CASSLGGAMYNEQFF. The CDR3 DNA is TGTGCCAGCAGCCTAGGGGGCGCAATGTACAATGAGCAGTTCTTC. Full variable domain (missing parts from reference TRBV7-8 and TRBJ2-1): GAGVSQSPRYKVAKRGQDVALRCDPISGHVSLFWYQQALGQGPEFLTYFQNEAQLDKSGLPSDRFFAERPEGSVSTLKIQRTQQEDSAVYLCASSLGGAMYNEQFFGPGTRLTVL.

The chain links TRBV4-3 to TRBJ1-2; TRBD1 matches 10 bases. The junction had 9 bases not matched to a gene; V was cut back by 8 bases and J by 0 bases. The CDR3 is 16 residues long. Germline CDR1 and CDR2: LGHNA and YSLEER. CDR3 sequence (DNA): TGCGCCAGCGGACCGGGACAGGGGACAGCTAACTATGGCTACACCTTC. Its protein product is CASGPGQGTANYGYTF.

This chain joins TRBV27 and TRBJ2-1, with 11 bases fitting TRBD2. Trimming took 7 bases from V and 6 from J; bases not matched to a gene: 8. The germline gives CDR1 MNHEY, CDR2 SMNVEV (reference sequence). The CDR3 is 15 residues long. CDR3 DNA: TGTGCCAGCACCCTAGCGGGAGGACTCCCCAATGAGCAGTTCTTC. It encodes CASTLAGGLPNEQFF.

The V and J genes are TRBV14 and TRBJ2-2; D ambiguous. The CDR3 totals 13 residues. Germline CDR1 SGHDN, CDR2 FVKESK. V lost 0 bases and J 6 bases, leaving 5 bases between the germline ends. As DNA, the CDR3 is TGTGCCAGCAGCCAAGACTTATCCGGGGAGCTGTTTTTT. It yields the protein CASSQDLSGELFF.

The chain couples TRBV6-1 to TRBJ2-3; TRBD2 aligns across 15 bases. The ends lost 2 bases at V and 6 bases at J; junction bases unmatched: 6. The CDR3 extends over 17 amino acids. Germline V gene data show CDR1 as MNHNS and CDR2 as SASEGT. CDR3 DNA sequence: TGTGCCAGCAGTGAACTTGGGACTAGCGGGAGGATGGATACGCAGTATTTT. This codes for CASSELGTSGRMDTQYF.

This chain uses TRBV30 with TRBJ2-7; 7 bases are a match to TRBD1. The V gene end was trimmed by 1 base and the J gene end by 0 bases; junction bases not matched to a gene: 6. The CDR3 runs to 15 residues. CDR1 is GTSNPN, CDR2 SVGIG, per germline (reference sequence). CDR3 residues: CAWSAPGTASYEQYF. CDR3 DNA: TGTGCCTGGAGTGCACCCGGGACAGCCTCCTACGAGCAGTACTTC.

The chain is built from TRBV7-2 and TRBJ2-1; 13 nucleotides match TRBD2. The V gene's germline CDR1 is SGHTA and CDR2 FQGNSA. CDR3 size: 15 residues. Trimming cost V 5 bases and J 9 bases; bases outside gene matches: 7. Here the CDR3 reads CASSRRLAGGREQFF. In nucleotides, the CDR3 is TGTGCCAGCAGCCGTCGACTAGCGGGAGGACGTGAGCAGTTCTTC.

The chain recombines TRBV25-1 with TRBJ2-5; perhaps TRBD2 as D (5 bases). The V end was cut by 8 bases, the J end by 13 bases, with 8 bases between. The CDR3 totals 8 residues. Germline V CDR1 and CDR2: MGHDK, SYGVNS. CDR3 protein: CASPRAYF. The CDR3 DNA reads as TGTGCCAGCCCGAGGGCGTACTTC.

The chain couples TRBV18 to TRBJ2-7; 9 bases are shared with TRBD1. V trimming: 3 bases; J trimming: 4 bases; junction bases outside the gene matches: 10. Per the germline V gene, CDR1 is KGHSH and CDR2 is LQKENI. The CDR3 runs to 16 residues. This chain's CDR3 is CASSPKTGGREYEQYF. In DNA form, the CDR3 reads TGTGCCAGCTCACCCAAAACAGGGGGCCGCGAGTACGAGCAGTACTTC.

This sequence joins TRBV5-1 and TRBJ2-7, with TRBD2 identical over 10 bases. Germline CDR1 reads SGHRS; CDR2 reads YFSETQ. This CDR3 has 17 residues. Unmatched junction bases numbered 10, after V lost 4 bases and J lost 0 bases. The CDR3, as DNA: TGCGCCAGCAGCCCCGGGCTTAGCGGGAGGTACTCCTACGAGCAGTACTTC. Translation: CASSPGLSGRYSYEQYF.

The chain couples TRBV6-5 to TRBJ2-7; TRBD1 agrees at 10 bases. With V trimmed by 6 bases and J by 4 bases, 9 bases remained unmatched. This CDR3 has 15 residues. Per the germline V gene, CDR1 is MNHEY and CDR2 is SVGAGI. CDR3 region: CASRPDRGLRYEQYF. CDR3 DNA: TGTGCCAGCAGGCCCGACAGGGGGCTGCGGTACGAGCAGTACTTC.

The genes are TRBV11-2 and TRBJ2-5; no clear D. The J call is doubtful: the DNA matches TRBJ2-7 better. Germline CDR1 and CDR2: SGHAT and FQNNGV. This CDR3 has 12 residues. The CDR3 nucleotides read TGTGCCAGCAGCTTGCATGTATCCGAGCAGTACTTC. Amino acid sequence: CASSLHVSEQYF.

CDR3 in amino acids: CASSVGLASEQYF. In DNA form, the CDR3 reads TGTGCCAGCAGCGTGGGACTAGCGAGCGAGCAGTACTTC. The chain is built from TRBV9 and TRBJ2-7; 10 bases are shared with TRBD2. Germline loops: CDR1 SGDLS, CDR2 YYNGEE. The CDR3 runs 13 residues. V shed 2 bases, J shed 6 bases, and the junction held 2 bases outside the gene matches.

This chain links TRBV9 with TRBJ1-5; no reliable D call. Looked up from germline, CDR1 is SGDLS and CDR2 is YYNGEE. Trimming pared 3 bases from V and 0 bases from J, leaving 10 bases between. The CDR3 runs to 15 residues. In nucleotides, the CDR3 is TGTGCCAGCAGCGCCGCTGCGAATAGCAATCAGCCCCAGCATTTT. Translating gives CASSAAANSNQPQHF.

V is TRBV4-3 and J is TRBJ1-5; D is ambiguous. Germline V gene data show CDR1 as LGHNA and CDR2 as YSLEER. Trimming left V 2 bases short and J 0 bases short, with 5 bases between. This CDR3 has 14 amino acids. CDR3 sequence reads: CASSQLYSNQPQHF. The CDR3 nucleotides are TGCGCCAGCAGCCAACTCTATAGCAATCAGCCCCAGCATTTT.

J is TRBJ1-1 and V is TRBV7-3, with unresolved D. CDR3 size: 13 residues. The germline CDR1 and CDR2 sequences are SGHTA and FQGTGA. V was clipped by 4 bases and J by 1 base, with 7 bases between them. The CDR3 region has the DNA TGTGCCAGCAGCTCATCAGAGAACACTGAAGCTTTCTTT. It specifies CASSSSENTEAFF.

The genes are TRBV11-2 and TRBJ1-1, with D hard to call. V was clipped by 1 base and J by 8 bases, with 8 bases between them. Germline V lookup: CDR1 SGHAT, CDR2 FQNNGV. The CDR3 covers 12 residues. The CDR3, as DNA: TGTGCCAGCAGCTTAGTAGCCTTCGAAGCTTTCTTT. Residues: CASSLVAFEAFF.

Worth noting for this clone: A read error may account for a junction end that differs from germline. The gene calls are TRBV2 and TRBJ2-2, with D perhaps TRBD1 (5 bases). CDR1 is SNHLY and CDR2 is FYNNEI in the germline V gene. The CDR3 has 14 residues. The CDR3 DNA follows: TGTGCCAGCAGAGAAGGGGCCTACACCGGGGAGCTGTTTTTT. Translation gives CASREGAYTGELFF.